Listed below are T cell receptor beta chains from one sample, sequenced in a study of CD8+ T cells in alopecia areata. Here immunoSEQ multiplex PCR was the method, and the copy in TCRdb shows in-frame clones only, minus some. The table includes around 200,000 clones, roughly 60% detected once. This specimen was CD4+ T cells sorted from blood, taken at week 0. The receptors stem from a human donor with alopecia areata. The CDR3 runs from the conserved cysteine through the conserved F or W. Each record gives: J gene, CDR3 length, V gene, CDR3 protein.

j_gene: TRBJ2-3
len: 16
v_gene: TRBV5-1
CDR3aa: CASSLVLSGGADTQYF

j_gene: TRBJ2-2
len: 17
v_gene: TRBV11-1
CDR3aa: CASSLWTVSRGAGELFF

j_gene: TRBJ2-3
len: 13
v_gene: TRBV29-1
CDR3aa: CSVRTGRTDTQYF

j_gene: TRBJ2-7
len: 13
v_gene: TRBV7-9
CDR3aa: CASSWGERGEQYF

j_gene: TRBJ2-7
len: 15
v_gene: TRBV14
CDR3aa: CASSQVLVSRYEQYF

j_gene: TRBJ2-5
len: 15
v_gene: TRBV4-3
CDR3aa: CASSQEDREGETQYF

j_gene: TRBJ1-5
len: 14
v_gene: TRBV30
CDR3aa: CAWSLRGYSQPQHF

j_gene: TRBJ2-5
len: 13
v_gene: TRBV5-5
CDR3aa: CASSLDRGETQYF

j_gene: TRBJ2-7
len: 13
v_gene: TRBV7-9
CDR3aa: CASSRDTSYEQYF

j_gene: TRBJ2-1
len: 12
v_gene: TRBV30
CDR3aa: CAWNAGGNEQFF

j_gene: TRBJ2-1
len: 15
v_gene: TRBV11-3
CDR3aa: CASSLGRTGGNEQFF

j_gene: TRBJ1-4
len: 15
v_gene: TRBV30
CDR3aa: CAWSVEGIGLEKLFF

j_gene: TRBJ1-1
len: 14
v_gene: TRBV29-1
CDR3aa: CSAGIWSQATEAFF

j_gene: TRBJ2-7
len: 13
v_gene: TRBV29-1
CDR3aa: CSAQRQDTYEQYF

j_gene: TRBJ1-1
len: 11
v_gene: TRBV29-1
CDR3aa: CSVVGEMGAFF

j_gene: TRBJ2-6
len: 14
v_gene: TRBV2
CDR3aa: CASSEGLGANVLTF

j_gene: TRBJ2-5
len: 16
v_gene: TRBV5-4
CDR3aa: CASSQGTGVNEETQYF

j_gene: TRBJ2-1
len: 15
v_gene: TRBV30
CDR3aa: CAWRKTTMGYNEQFF

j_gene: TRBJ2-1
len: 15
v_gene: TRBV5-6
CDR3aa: CASSSAIIRGDEQFF

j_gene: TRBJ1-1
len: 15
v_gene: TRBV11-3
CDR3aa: CASSPPGRGGTEAFF

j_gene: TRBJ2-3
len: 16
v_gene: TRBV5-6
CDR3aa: CASSSVAWGFTDTQYF

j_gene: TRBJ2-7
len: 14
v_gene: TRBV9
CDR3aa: CASSVGTGRHEQYF

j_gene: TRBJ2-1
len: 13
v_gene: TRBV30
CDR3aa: CAWSRVGDNEQFF